Presented here are 14 T cell receptor beta chains from one specimen sequenced in a study of OX40 agonist ivuxolimab in advanced cancers. This table comes from immunoSEQ multiplex PCR, and its TCRdb copy is limited to in-frame clones, with some not included. The sample consists of fewer than 130,000 clones, around 90% of them appearing once. The input for sequencing was CD4+ or CD8+ T cells sorted from blood, taken in a trial of the OX40 agonist ivuxolimab. All receptors derive from an adult with an advanced solid tumor such as melanoma, head and neck, liver or kidney cancer.

The J gene is TRBJ1-6, the V gene TRBV27; a possible D gene is TRBD1 (5 bases). V was pared by 4 bases and J by 8 bases, with 21 bases between. The CDR3 covers 17 residues. Germline CDR1 is MNHEY and CDR2 is SMNVEV (reference sequence). CDR3 residues: CASSSQSLGRLYSPLHF. CDR3 bases: TGTGCCAGCAGTTCCCAATCCTTGGGACGGCTTTATTCACCCCTCCACTTT.

The rearrangement uses TRBV5-5 and TRBJ2-7, with 7 nucleotides matching TRBD1. The CDR3 length is 17 residues. Trimming at V came to 4 bases and at J to 1 base, leaving 14 bases not matched to a gene. CDR1 is SGHKS, CDR2 YYEKEE, per germline (reference sequence). In DNA, the CDR3 is TGTGCCAGCAGCCCCCAATATCGGGACAGTTCTTCCTACGAGCAGTACTTC. This encodes CASSPQYRDSSSYEQYF.

The chain joins TRBV5-8 to TRBJ1-1; TRBD1 might be the D (6 bases). Trimming cost V 2 bases and J 1 base, with 15 bases left between them. From germline, CDR1 is SGHTS and CDR2 YDEGEE. This CDR3 has 16 amino acids. Here the CDR3 reads CASSFRQERWNTEAFF. In DNA, the CDR3 is TGTGCCAGCAGCTTCAGACAGGAACGGTGGAACACTGAAGCTTTCTTT.

This rearrangement joins TRBV10-3 to TRBJ2-7; 9 nucleotides agree with TRBD1. Germline loops: CDR1 ENHRY, CDR2 SYGVKD. The CDR3 extends over 16 amino acids. Germline trimming cut 4 bases from V and 2 bases from J; bases unmatched to any gene: 9. As DNA, the CDR3 is TGTGCCATCAGTGGGAGGGACAGGGAGGAAACCTACGAGCAGTACTTC. Protein product: CAISGRDREETYEQYF.

This chain joins TRBV7-9 and TRBJ2-3, with D perhaps being TRBD1 or TRBD2 (5 bases each). CDR3 length equals 14 residues. Germline V lookup: CDR1 SEHNR, CDR2 FQNEAQ (reference sequence). The ends were cut back, 2 bases at V and 5 bases at J, with 11 bases in the middle. The CDR3 DNA sequence: TGTGCCAGCAGCTTAACGGGGCCGGGAGATACGCAGTATTTT. This encodes CASSLTGPGDTQYF.

The chain couples TRBV7-6 to TRBJ2-7, with D perhaps matching TRBD2 (6 bases). The CDR3 runs 17 residues. Germline V gene sequence: CDR1 SGHVS, CDR2 FNYEAQ. V gave up 0 bases and J gave up 0 bases, with 15 bases separating them. Written as DNA, the CDR3 is TGTGCCAGCAGCTTAGCTCCCCCAATGGGACTCTCCTACGAGCAGTACTTC. Protein product: CASSLAPPMGLSYEQYF.

The rearrangement links TRBV4-1 to TRBJ1-5, with 7 bases matching TRBD1. Germline CDR1 and CDR2: MGHRA and YSYEKL. V lost 4 bases to trimming and J lost 4 bases; unmatched junction nucleotides: 7. The CDR3 sequence is 15 residues long. The CDR3 DNA is TGCGCCAGCAGCCCCGGACAGGCGAAGAATCAGCCCCAGCATTTT. Translated: CASSPGQAKNQPQHF.

The gene calls are TRBV6-5 and TRBJ2-7; 9 bases are a match to TRBD1. Losses at the gene ends were 5 bases for V and 4 bases for J; bases not matched to a gene: 9. This CDR3 contains 15 residues. Germline V lookup: CDR1 MNHEY, CDR2 SVGAGI. This CDR3 is CASSTGQGISYEQYF. The CDR3 DNA is TGTGCCAGCAGTACCGGACAGGGGATTTCATACGAGCAGTACTTC.

V gene TRBV6-6 combines with J gene TRBJ1-3; maybe TRBD1 (5 bases). V shed 6 bases and J shed 2 bases, with 11 bases lying between them. The germline CDR1 and CDR2 sequences are MNHNY and SVGAGI (reference sequence). This CDR3 has 14 residues. The CDR3 DNA follows: TGTGCCAGCAGAAGGGACGCCACTGGAAACACCATATATTTT. This sequence encodes CASRRDATGNTIYF.

The chain is built from TRBV30 and TRBJ2-7, with D unclear. The CDR3 runs 13 residues. The V gene's germline CDR1 is GTSNPN and CDR2 SVGIG (reference sequence). Trimming took off 0 bases at V and 6 bases at J, with 12 bases between the two ends. The CDR3, as DNA: TGTGCCTGGAGTGTAATGTTGACGGGCGAGCAGTACTTC. The encoded protein is CAWSVMLTGEQYF. Using reference TRBV30 and TRBJ2-7 for the parts outside the CDR3, the full variable domain is SQTIHQWPATLVQPVGSPLSLECTVEGTSNPNLYWYRQAAGRGLQLLFYSVGIGQISSEVPQNLSASRPQDRQFILSSKKLLLSDSGFYLCAWSVMLTGEQYFGPGTRLTVT.

To note about this clone: Germline and junction disagree at one end, which may indicate a read error. The rearrangement links TRBV4-2 to TRBJ1-2; D may be TRBD1 (5 bases). In germline, CDR1 is LGHNA, CDR2 YNFKEQ. The CDR3 contains 14 residues. CDR3 in amino acids: CASSQDRWRGREGF. The DNA for the CDR3 is TGTGCCAGCAGCCAAGATCGTTGGCGGGGACGCGAGGGTTTC.

Regarding this clone: Other DNA sequences within the sample encode an identical CDR3. The chain employs TRBV6-5 and TRBJ1-6; no firm D call. V lost 4 bases and J lost 7, with 5 bases in between. Germline V gene data show CDR1 as MNHEY and CDR2 as SVGAGI. The length of the CDR3 is 12 residues. The CDR3 protein is CASSSLNSPLHF. The CDR3 bases are TGTGCCAGCAGTTCCCTCAATTCACCCCTCCACTTT.

The chain couples TRBV6-5 to TRBJ1-2; D remains ambiguous. This CDR3 comprises 16 residues. Germline CDR1 MNHEY, CDR2 SVGAGI. The V end was cut by 2 bases, the J end by 6 bases, with 19 bases between. CDR3 nucleotide sequence: TGTGCCAGCAGTTACAATCCGATATTGGGCCGGGATGGCTACACCTTC. Its translation is CASSYNPILGRDGYTF.

The chain uses TRBV28 and TRBJ1-3; 10 nucleotides line up with TRBD1. The ends lost 6 bases at V and 4 bases at J; junction bases unmatched: 9. The CDR3 consists of 16 residues. The germline CDR1 and CDR2 sequences are MDHEN and SYDVKM. The CDR3 here is CASSLPGTGAGNTIYF. The CDR3 nucleotides read TGTGCCAGCAGCCTACCTGGGACAGGGGCAGGAAACACCATATATTTT.